Listed here are 17 T cell receptor beta chains from one sample, sequenced in a study of control samples from healthy donors and cancer patients. Here immunoSEQ multiplex PCR was the method, and the copy in TCRdb shows in-frame clones only, minus some. The table lists roughly 120,000 clones, approximately 87% of them singletons. Sequenced: blood. The receptors were sampled from a young man in good health.

This clone appeared a few times. The DNA for the CDR3 is TGTGCCAGCAGCCTGTTTGGAGACTCAATCATGCCCCAGCATTTT. It translates to CASSLFGDSIMPQHF. The chain has TRBV5-6 and TRBJ1-5; D remains ambiguous. Trimming shortened V by 4 bases and J by 9 bases, and 20 bases separated the two germline ends. This CDR3 spans 15 amino acids. Germline CDR1 reads SGHDT; CDR2 reads YYEEEE.

The chain uses TRBV10-1 and TRBJ2-2; TRBD2 is a possible D gene (5 bases). The ends were cut back, 9 bases at V and 2 bases at J, with 10 bases in the middle. The CDR3 has 13 residues. The germline V gene encodes CDR1 WNHNN and CDR2 SYGVQD (reference sequence). CDR3 sequence (DNA): TGCGCCAGTACGACGGGAAACACCGGGGAGCTGTTTTTT. Translated, it gives CASTTGNTGELFF.

This chain uses TRBV19 with TRBJ1-5; tentatively, D is TRBD1 (6 bases). CDR1 is LNHDA, CDR2 SQIVND, per germline (reference sequence). There are 14 residues in the CDR3. Trimming removed 0 bases from V and 11 bases from J, with 14 bases in between. DNA of the CDR3: TGTGCCAGTAGTATAGAACAGGGACCTCTGGCCCAGCATTTT. Translation: CASSIEQGPLAQHF.

This clone was picked up one time. The chain carries TRBV7-9 and TRBJ2-1; 8 bases are a match to TRBD1. CDR1 SEHNR and CDR2 FQNEAQ come from the germline V gene (reference sequence). CDR3 length: 17 amino acids. Losses at the gene ends were 1 base for V and 1 base for J; bases not matched to a gene: 6. In DNA form, the CDR3 reads TGTGCCAGCAGCTTAGGCCGGGACAGGCAATCCTACAATGAGCAGTTCTTC. Translating gives CASSLGRDRQSYNEQFF.

Details on this clone: Distinct nucleotide sequences in the sample also encode this CDR3. V is TRBV5-1 and J is TRBJ1-2; 8 nucleotides line up with TRBD1. This CDR3 has 16 amino acids. Per germline, CDR1 SGHRS and CDR2 YFSETQ. V was clipped by 4 bases and J by 8 bases; unmatched bases: 16. The CDR3 sequence is CASSTPGGGQGRGYTF. As DNA, the CDR3 is TGCGCCAGCAGCACCCCAGGGGGCGGCCAGGGGCGGGGCTACACCTTC.

The J gene is TRBJ1-1, the V gene TRBV19; D is possibly TRBD1 (6 bases). Germline values: CDR1 LNHDA, CDR2 SQIVND (reference sequence). There are 14 residues in the CDR3. Trimming pared 6 bases from V and 5 bases from J, leaving 16 bases between. CDR3 amino acids: CASRSTNRATEAFF. CDR3 bases: TGTGCCAGTAGATCTACCAACAGGGCGACTGAAGCTTTCTTT.

CDR3 protein: CASSSGILSLSGNTIYF. The CDR3 nucleotides are TGCGCCAGCAGCTCAGGGATTTTGTCTCTCTCTGGAAACACCATATATTTT. The genes are TRBV5-1 and TRBJ1-3; the D gene is possibly TRBD1 (5 bases). Germline CDR1 and CDR2: SGHRS and YFSETQ. The CDR3 is made up of 17 amino acids. V was cut by 3 bases and J by 0 bases, with 16 bases left in between.

The CDR3 is CASSEATAGGYNEQFF. The CDR3 DNA reads TGTGCCAGCAGTGAAGCGACAGCGGGGGGCTACAATGAGCAGTTCTTC. The V and J genes are TRBV2 and TRBJ2-1; 9 positions agree with TRBD2. Germline-derived CDR1 and CDR2 are SNHLY and FYNNEI. Trimming at V came to 0 bases and at J to 3 bases, leaving 3 bases not matched to a gene. The CDR3 is made up of 16 amino acids.

This clone appeared once. The V call is TRBV5-1, the J call TRBJ2-3, with D possibly called TRBD1 or TRBD2 (5 bases each). Germline lookup yields CDR1 SGHRS and CDR2 YFSETQ. Trimming removed 4 bases from V and 0 bases from J, with 9 bases in between. CDR3 size: 14 residues. CDR3: CASSRDHSTDTQYF. DNA of the CDR3: TGCGCCAGCAGCCGGGACCACAGCACAGATACGCAGTATTTT.

The rearrangement joins TRBV24-1 to TRBJ1-5; no clear D. The germline V gene has CDR1 KGHDR and CDR2 SFDVKD. There are 12 residues in the CDR3. The V end lost 4 bases, the J end lost 7 bases, and 7 bases lay between the germline ends. Written as DNA, the CDR3 is TGTGCCACCAGTGACATGGAACAGCCCCAGCATTTT. This sequence encodes CATSDMEQPQHF.

The rearrangement joins TRBV3-1 (or the pseudogene TRBV3-2) to TRBJ1-2; D unclear. The CDR3 covers 15 residues. The V end lost 4 bases, the J end lost 1 base, and 13 bases lay between the germline ends. In germline, CDR1 is LGHDT, CDR2 YNNKEL (reference sequence). CDR3 sequence (DNA): TGTGCCAGCAGCCGACTAGATACGAATAACTATGGCTACACCTTC. This translates into CASSRLDTNNYGYTF.

The chain employs TRBV11-3 and TRBJ1-6; D is perhaps TRBD1 (5 bases). The CDR3 is 14 amino acids. From germline, CDR1 is SGHNT and CDR2 YENEEA. CDR3 nucleotide sequence: TGTGCGTCCCAAAGGGGCACCAAGAATTCACCCCTCCACTTT. It encodes CASQRGTKNSPLHF. Drawing the rest from reference TRBV11-3 and TRBJ1-6, the complete variable domain is EAGVVQSPRYKIIEKKQPVAFWCNPISGHNTLYWYLQNLGQGPELLIRYENEEAVDDSQLPKDRFSAERLKGVDSTLKIQPAELGDSAVYLCASQRGTKNSPLHFGNGTRLTVT.

The chain employs TRBV7-6 and TRBJ1-1; D is uncertain. Trimming pared 1 base from V and 1 base from J, leaving 7 bases between. CDR3 length: 14 amino acids. The V gene's germline CDR1 is SGHVS and CDR2 FNYEAQ. The CDR3 region has the DNA TGTGCCAGCAGCTTAGGAGTAGAGAACACTGAAGCTTTCTTT. This sequence encodes CASSLGVENTEAFF.

The chain links TRBV6-2 or TRBV6-3 to TRBJ1-2; D ambiguous. The V end lost 5 bases, the J end lost 4 bases, and 14 bases lay between the germline ends. The CDR3 runs to 14 residues. Germline values: CDR1 MNHEY, CDR2 SVGEGT. The CDR3 DNA sequence: TGTGCCAGCAGTCCCCGGAGCTATTCCTATGGCTACACCTTC. It encodes CASSPRSYSYGYTF.

This clone has a single count. The chain carries TRBV29-1 and TRBJ1-1, with 9 nucleotides matching TRBD1. V lost 2 bases, J lost 6 bases, and 4 bases stayed unmatched. The length of the CDR3 is 13 residues. CDR1 is SQVTM and CDR2 is ANQGSEA in the germline V gene. The CDR3 bases are TGCAGCGTTGAACCACAGGGGGCCCCTGAAGCTTTCTTT. Its translation is CSVEPQGAPEAFF.

In DNA form, the CDR3 reads TGTGCCAGCAGCCAAGGGTCTAGCGGGGGAATTAGCTCCTACGAGCAGTACTTC. This sequence encodes CASSQGSSGGISSYEQYF. This chain joins TRBV3-1 (or the pseudogene TRBV3-2) and TRBJ2-7; 10 positions match TRBD2. This CDR3 has 18 amino acids. CDR1 is LGHDT and CDR2 is YNNKEL in the germline V gene (reference sequence). V lost 1 base, J lost 0 bases, and 9 bases stayed unmatched.

The rearrangement links TRBV5-6 to TRBJ2-2; maybe TRBD1 (5 bases). The CDR3 has 18 amino acids. Germline V gene sequence: CDR1 SGHDT, CDR2 YYEEEE. Trimming removed 1 base at V and 4 bases at J, with 20 bases between. The chain's CDR3 is CASSLLLIEQGFTGELFF. The DNA for the CDR3 is TGTGCCAGCAGCTTGCTATTGATTGAGCAGGGATTCACCGGGGAGCTGTTTTTT. The variable domain in full, completed from reference TRBV5-6 and TRBJ2-2, reads DAGVTQSPTHLIKTRGQQVTLRCSPKSGHDTVSWYQQALGQGPQFIFQYYEEEERQRGNFPDRFSGHQFPNYSSELNVNALLLGDSALYLCASSLLLIEQGFTGELFFGEGSRLTVL.